The T cell receptor (beta chain) under discussion was sequenced for a study of blood T cell repertoires in COVID-19. Background on the study: From the United States, Italy and Spain came samples of acute and convalescent COVID-19.

Original methodology: Amplification from reference gene primers served as the basis for estimated nucleated cell counts. Measured with immunoSEQ multiplex PCR; TCRdb has only the in-frame clones, and not every one. The V and J calls and clone size come from that table; D and trimming were worked out from the DNA. This sample has 47,000 or so clones, with about 86% found just once. V was cut by 4 bases and J by 7 bases, with 10 bases left in between. Germline V gene sequence: CDR1 GTSNPN, CDR2 SVGIG (reference sequence). The CDR3 length is 11 residues. The sample comprised peripheral blood. This clonotype originated in a woman of 80 years or more with COVID-19, enrolled during active disease. This chain joins TRBV30 and TRBJ2-5; no reliable D call. The CDR3 region has the DNA TGTGCCTGGACTGTACGAGGGACCCAGTACTTC. Protein product: CAWTVRGTQYF.